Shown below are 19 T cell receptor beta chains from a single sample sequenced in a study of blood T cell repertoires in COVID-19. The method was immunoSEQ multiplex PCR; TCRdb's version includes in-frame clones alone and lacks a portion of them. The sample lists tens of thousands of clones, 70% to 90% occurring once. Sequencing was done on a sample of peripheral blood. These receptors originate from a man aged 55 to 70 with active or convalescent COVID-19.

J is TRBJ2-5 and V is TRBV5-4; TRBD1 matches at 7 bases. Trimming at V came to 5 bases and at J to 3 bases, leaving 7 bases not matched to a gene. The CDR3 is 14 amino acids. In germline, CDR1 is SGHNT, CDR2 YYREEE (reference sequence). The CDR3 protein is CASSTGTDKETQYF. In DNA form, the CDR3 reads TGTGCCAGCAGTACCGGGACAGATAAAGAGACCCAGTACTTC.

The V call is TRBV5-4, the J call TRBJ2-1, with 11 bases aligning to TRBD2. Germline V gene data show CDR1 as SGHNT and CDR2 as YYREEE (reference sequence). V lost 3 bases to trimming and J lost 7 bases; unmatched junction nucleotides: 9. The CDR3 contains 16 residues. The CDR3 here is CASSSTLAGGRNEQFF. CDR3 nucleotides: TGTGCCAGCAGCTCTACGCTAGCGGGAGGTAGGAATGAGCAGTTCTTC.

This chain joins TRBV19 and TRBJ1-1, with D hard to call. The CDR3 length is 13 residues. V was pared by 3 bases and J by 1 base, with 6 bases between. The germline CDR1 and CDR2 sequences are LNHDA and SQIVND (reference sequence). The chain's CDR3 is CASSIAPNTEAFF. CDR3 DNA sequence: TGTGCCAGTAGTATCGCGCCGAACACTGAAGCTTTCTTT.

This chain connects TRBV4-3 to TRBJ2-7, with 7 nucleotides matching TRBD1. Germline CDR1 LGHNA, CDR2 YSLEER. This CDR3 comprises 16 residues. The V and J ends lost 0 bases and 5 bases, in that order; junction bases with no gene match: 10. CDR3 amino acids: CASSQDPAGGPHEQYF. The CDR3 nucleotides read TGCGCCAGCAGCCAAGATCCGGCAGGGGGACCCCACGAGCAGTACTTC.

The CDR3 bases are TGTGCCAGCAGTTACGGGACAGGGGCCGAAAAACTGTTTTTT. Translation gives CASSYGTGAEKLFF. The chain combines TRBV6-6 with TRBJ1-4, with 10 bases identical to TRBD1. The trim removed 2 bases at V and 8 bases at J, leaving 2 bases unmatched. The CDR3 covers 14 residues. Germline-derived CDR1 and CDR2 are MNHNY and SVGAGI (reference sequence).

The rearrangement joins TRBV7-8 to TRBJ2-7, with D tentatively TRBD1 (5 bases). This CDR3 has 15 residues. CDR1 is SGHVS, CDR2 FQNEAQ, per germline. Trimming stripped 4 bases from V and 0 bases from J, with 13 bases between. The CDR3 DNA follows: TGTGCCAGCAGCTCAAATCAGGGTCCCTCCTACGAGCAGTACTTC. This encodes CASSSNQGPSYEQYF.

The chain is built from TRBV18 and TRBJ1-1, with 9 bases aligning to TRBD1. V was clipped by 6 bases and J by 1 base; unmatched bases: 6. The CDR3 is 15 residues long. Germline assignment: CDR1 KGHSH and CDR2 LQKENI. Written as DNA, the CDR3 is TGTGCCAGCTCGCCCGGACAGGGGTCGAACACTGAAGCTTTCTTT. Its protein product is CASSPGQGSNTEAFF.

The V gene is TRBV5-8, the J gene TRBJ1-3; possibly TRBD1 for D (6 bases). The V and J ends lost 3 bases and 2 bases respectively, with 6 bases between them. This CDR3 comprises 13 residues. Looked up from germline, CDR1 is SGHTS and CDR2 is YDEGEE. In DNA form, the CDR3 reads TGTGCCAGCAGCTGGGGGCCTGGAAACACCATATATTTT. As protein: CASSWGPGNTIYF. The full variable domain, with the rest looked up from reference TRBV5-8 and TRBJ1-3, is EAGVTQSPTHLIKTRGQQATLRCSPISGHTSVYWYQQALGLGLQFLLWYDEGEERNRGNFPPRFSGRQFPNYSSELNVNALELEDSALYLCASSWGPGNTIYFGEGSWLTVV.

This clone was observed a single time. In DNA, the CDR3 is TGTGCCAGCAATACTGACAGGGCCTCTGGAAACACCATATATTTT. Its protein product is CASNTDRASGNTIYF. The chain has TRBV6-5 and TRBJ1-3, with 7 bases that match TRBD1. V lost 7 bases to trimming and J lost 0 bases; unmatched junction nucleotides: 6. CDR1 is MNHEY and CDR2 is SVGAGI in the germline V gene. The length of the CDR3 is 15 residues.

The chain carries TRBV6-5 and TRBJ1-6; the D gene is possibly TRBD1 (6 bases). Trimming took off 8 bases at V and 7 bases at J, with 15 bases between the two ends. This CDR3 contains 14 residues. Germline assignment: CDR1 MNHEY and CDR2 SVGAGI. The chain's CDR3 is CASQRLGGNSPLHF. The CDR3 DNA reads TGTGCCAGCCAACGGTTAGGGGGAAATTCACCCCTCCACTTT.

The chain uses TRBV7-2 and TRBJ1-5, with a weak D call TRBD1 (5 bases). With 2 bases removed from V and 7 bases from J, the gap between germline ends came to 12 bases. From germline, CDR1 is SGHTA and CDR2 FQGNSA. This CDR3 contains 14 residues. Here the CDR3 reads CASSLLRGRQPQHF. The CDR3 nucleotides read TGTGCCAGCAGCTTATTGCGGGGGAGACAGCCCCAGCATTTT.

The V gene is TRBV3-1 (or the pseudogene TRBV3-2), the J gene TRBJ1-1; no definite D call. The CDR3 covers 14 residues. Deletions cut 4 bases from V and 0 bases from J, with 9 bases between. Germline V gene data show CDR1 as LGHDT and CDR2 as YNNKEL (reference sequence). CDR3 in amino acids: CASSPQFMNTEAFF. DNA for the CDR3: TGTGCCAGCAGCCCACAGTTCATGAACACTGAAGCTTTCTTT.

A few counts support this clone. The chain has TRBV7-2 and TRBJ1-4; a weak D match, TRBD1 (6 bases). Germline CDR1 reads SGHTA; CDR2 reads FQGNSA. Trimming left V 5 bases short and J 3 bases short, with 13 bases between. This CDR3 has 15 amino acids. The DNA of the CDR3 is TGTGCCAGCAGCCCACAGACAGGCCCTAATGAAAAACTGTTTTTT. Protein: CASSPQTGPNEKLFF.

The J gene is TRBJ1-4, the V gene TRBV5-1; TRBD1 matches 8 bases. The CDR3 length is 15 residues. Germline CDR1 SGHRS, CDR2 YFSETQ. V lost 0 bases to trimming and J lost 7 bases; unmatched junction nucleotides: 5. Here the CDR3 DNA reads TGCGCCAGCAGCTTGGAAGGACAGGGCGGTGAAAAACTGTTTTTT. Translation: CASSLEGQGGEKLFF.

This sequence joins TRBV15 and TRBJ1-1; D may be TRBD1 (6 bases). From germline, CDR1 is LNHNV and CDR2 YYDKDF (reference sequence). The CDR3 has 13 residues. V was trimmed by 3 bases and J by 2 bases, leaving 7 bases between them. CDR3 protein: CATSRTGNTEAFF. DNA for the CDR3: TGTGCCACCAGCAGGACAGGCAACACTGAAGCTTTCTTT.

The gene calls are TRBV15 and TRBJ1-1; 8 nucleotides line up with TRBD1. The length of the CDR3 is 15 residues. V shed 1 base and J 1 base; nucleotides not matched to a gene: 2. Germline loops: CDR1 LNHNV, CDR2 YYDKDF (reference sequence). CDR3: CATSRGGTGNTEAFF. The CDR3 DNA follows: TGTGCCACCAGCAGAGGCGGGACAGGGAACACTGAAGCTTTCTTT. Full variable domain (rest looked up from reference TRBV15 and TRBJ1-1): DAMVIQNPRYQVTQFGKPVTLSCSQTLNHNVMYWYQQKSSQAPKLLFHYYDKDFNNEADTPDNFQSRRPNTSFCFLDIRSPGLGDTAMYLCATSRGGTGNTEAFFGQGTRLTVV.

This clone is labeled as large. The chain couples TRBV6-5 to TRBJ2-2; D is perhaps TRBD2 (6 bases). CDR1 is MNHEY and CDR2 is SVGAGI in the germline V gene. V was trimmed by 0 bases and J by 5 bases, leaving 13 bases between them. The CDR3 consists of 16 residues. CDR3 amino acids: CASSYSIETSTGELFF. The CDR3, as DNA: TGTGCCAGCAGTTACTCGATCGAGACTAGTACCGGGGAGCTGTTTTTT.

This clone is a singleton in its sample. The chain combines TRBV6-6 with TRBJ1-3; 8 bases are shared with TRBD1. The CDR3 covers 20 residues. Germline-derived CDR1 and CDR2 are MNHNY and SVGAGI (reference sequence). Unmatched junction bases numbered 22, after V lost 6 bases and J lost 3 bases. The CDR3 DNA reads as TGTGCCAGCAGCTTTCCTACCGGGACAGGACGTCTCGTGGGTGGAAACACCATATATTTT. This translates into CASSFPTGTGRLVGGNTIYF.

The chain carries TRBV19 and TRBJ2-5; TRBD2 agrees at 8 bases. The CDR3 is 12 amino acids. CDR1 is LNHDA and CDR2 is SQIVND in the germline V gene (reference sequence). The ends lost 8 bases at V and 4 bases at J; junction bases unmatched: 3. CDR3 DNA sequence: TGTGCCAGTCGGGGGGGCGGAGAGACCCAGTACTTC. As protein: CASRGGGETQYF.